This TCR beta chain originates from a study of CD8 T cells in ankylosing spondylitis. This clonotype was detected ten times or more. What it recognizes is unknown. Germline V lookup: CDR1 DFQATT, CDR2 SNEGSKA (reference sequence). V lost 6 bases and J lost 5; bases outside the gene matches: 10. The CDR3 covers 15 residues. Study conclusions and caveats: Reactive arthritis synovial fluid and blood were previously reported to contain some motif variants.

It was by quantitative 5'-RACE with molecular barcodes that TCR beta libraries were made. TCRdb re-derived calls from the 5' RACE reads in MiXCR, one entry per CDR3 protein. The data show tens of thousands of distinct CDR3 sequences, about 5.2% seen once. The chain couples TRBV20-1 to TRBJ2-1, with 10 bases aligning to TRBD2. Sequencing was performed on blood, either unsorted or a sorted T cell fraction (not recorded which). The clonotype comes from a male donor with ankylosing spondylitis or in good health (not recorded which). The chain's CDR3 is CSAAEGSGGDNEQFF. CDR3 bases: TGCAGTGCGGCCGAGGGAAGCGGGGGGGACAATGAGCAGTTCTTC.